This TCR beta chain was obtained from a study of T cells in localized non-small cell lung cancer. With regard to this clone: Antigen: not known.

The study, taken as a whole, reports: In uninvolved adjacent lung, T cell clonality reached its highest value, exceeding tumor.

With V trimmed by 5 bases and J by 0 bases, 5 bases remained unmatched. CDR1 SGHVS and CDR2 FNYEAQ come from the germline V gene. The CDR3 totals 15 residues. The data were produced by immunoSEQ multiplex PCR, yet TCRdb's version contains in-frame clones alone and is incomplete. There are tens of thousands of clones in the sample; roughly nine tenths occur only once, and approximately 20% lies in the top ten. This clonotype was sampled from a man aged 40 to 75 with stage I lung adenocarcinoma. Here the sequenced sample was peripheral blood, taken before any cancer treatment. The chain uses TRBV7-6 and TRBJ2-7, with 9 bases lining up with TRBD1. CDR3 amino acids: CASSAGTGPSYEQYF. CDR3 sequence (DNA): TGTGCCAGCAGCGCCGGGACAGGGCCCTCCTACGAGCAGTACTTC. The full variable domain, rest sourced from reference TRBV7-6 and TRBJ2-7, is GAGVSQSPRYKVTKRGQDVALRCDPISGHVSLYWYRQALGQGPEFLTYFNYEAQQDKSGLPNDRFSAERPEGSISTLTIQRTEQRDSAMYRCASSAGTGPSYEQYFGPGTRLTVT.